Sequencing of this TCR beta chain was carried out in a study of long-term antiretroviral therapy in people with HIV. Per germline, CDR1 LNHDA and CDR2 SQIVND (reference sequence). The CDR3 runs to 17 residues. With 8 bases removed from V and 3 bases from J, the gap between germline ends came to 24 bases. An immunoSEQ assay, version v3.0, was performed at survey level. Using immunoSEQ multiplex PCR, the repertoire was profiled, and TCRdb retains in-frame clones only, with some absent. The sample holds more than 15,000 clones, roughly 95% seen once. The J gene is TRBJ2-3, the V gene TRBV19; D perhaps matches TRBD2 (6 bases). This TCR derives from a man aged 30 to 45 with HIV. The source was unsorted PBMCs, collected 10.4 years after starting antiretroviral therapy. The CDR3: CASWDRDSEFRTDTQYF. The CDR3 DNA follows: TGTGCCAGTTGGGACCGGGACTCGGAGTTTAGGACAGATACGCAGTATTTT.